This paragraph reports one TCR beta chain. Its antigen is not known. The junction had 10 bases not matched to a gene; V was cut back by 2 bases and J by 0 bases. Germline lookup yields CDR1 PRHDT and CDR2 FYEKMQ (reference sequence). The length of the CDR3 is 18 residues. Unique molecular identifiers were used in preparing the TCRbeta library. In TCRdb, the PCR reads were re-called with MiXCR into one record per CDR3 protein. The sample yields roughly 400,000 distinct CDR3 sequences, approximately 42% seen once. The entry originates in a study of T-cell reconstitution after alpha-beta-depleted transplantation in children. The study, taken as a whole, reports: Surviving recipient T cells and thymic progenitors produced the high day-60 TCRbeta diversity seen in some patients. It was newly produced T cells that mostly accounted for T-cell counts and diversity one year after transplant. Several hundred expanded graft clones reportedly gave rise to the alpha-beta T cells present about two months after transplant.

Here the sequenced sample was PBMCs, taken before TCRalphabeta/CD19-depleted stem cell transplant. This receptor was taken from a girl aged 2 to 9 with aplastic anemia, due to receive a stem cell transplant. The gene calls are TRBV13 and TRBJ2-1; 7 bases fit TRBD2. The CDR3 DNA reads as TGTGCCAGCAGCTTAAATCCCTTGCGGGGGAGCTCCTACAATGAGCAGTTCTTC. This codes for CASSLNPLRGSSYNEQFF.